This T cell receptor (beta chain) was retrieved from a study of T cell responses to AZD1222 COVID-19 vaccine. Study-wide findings and caveats: Repertoire sampling was restricted to post-peak T cell response timepoints.

About this clone itself: Its matching antigen is unknown.

Generated by immunoSEQ multiplex PCR, the TCRdb table keeps only in-frame clones and is missing some. The sample shows about 150,000 clones, 90% of them seen only once. Trimming removed 1 base from V and 8 bases from J; junction bases left unmatched: 3. This CDR3 has 13 residues. Germline lookup yields CDR1 SGHAT and CDR2 FQDESV (reference sequence). The source of this sequence is an adult in good health. The genes are TRBV11-1 and TRBJ1-2; TRBD1 matches at 8 bases. The sequencing used peripheral blood, collected on day 0 of AZD1222 vaccination. The CDR3 here is CASSLDGTGGYTF. CDR3 nucleotides: TGTGCCAGCAGCTTAGATGGGACAGGCGGCTACACCTTC.